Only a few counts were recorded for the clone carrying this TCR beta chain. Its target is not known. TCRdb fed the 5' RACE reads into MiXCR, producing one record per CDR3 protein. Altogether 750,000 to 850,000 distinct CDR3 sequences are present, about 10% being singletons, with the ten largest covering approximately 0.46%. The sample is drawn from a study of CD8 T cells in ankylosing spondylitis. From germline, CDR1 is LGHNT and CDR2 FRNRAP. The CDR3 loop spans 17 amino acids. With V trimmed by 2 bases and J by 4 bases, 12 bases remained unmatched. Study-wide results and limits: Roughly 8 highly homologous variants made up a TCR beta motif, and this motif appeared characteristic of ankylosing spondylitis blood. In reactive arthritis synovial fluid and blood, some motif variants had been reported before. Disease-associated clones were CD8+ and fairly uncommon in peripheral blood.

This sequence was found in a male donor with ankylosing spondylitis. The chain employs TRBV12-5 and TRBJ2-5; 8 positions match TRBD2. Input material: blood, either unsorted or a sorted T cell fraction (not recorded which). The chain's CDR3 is CASGLIRSGGLPETQYF. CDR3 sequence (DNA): TGTGCTAGTGGTTTGATTCGAAGCGGGGGACTCCCAGAGACCCAGTACTTC.